The 6 T cell receptor beta chains below all came from one sample that was sequenced in a study of blood T cell repertoires in COVID-19. Generated by immunoSEQ multiplex PCR, the TCRdb table keeps only in-frame clones and is missing some. Of approximately 27,000 clones listed, 80% to 90% are singletons. The material sequenced was peripheral blood. These TCRs come from a woman aged 50 to 65 with active COVID-19.

Concerning this clone: The same CDR3 also results from other DNA sequences found in this sample. The chain links TRBV6-6 to TRBJ2-2; possible D gene TRBD1, 5 bases. With 0 bases removed from V and 0 bases from J, the gap between germline ends came to 8 bases. Germline CDR1 MNHNY, CDR2 SVGAGI (reference sequence). There are 16 residues in the CDR3. For the CDR3, the DNA is TGTGCCAGCAGTTACTCCAGGGTCGCGAACACCGGGGAGCTGTTTTTT. Protein: CASSYSRVANTGELFF.

The gene calls are TRBV7-8 and TRBJ2-1; tentative D call: TRBD2 (6 bases). The CDR3 loop spans 14 amino acids. V gave up 5 bases and J gave up 6 bases, with 14 bases separating them. The V gene's germline CDR1 is SGHVS and CDR2 FQNEAQ. CDR3 amino acids: CASSLGTAFNEQFF. In DNA, the CDR3 is TGTGCCAGCAGCCTCGGGACTGCTTTCAATGAGCAGTTCTTC.

This clone was observed once. The V gene is TRBV5-4, the J gene TRBJ2-7, with D unresolved. Between the trimmed V and J ends, which lost 4 bases and 2 bases, there was a span of 10 bases. Looked up from germline, CDR1 is SGHNT and CDR2 is YYREEE (reference sequence). CDR3 length: 13 residues. The DNA of the CDR3 is TGTGCCAGCAGCCAAGACAACGCCTACGAGCAGTACTTC. Amino acid sequence: CASSQDNAYEQYF. Based on the CDR3 plus reference TRBV5-4 and TRBJ2-7, the full variable domain is ETGVTQSPTHLIKTRGQQVTLRCSSQSGHNTVSWYQQALGQGPQFIFQYYREEENGRGNFPPRFSGLQFPNYSSELNVNALELDDSALYLCASSQDNAYEQYFGPGTRLTVT.

The chain recombines TRBV20-1 with TRBJ2-3, with 7 bases identical to TRBD2. CDR1 is DFQATT, CDR2 SNEGSKA, per germline (reference sequence). Unmatched junction bases numbered 9, after V lost 3 bases and J lost 0 bases. The CDR3 spans 16 residues. The CDR3 DNA is TGCAGTGCTAGTAATCGGGGGGAGTCTAGCACAGATACGCAGTATTTT. As protein: CSASNRGESSTDTQYF.

A single count supports this clone. The chain has TRBV6-6 and TRBJ1-2; no clear D gene. Trimming pared 5 bases from V and 4 bases from J, leaving 8 bases between. The CDR3 sequence is 12 residues long. The V gene's germline CDR1 is MNHNY and CDR2 SVGAGI (reference sequence). CDR3 sequence reads: CASSPPFYGYTF. For the CDR3, the DNA is TGTGCCAGCAGTCCCCCATTCTATGGCTACACCTTC.

V gene TRBV9 combines with J gene TRBJ2-7; TRBD1 aligns across 7 bases. CDR1 is SGDLS, CDR2 YYNGEE, per germline. Trimming took 0 bases from V and 4 from J; bases not matched to a gene: 7. CDR3 length equals 15 residues. The CDR3 DNA is TGTGCCAGCAGCGTAGACGGGACAGAAGCTTACGAGCAGTACTTC. This sequence encodes CASSVDGTEAYEQYF.